This T cell receptor (beta chain) was found in a study of blood T cell repertoires in COVID-19 (TCRdb year 2020). Background on the whole study: Collaborator samples came from the United States, Italy and Spain and covered acute and convalescent phases of COVID-19. Nearly every sample came with metadata listing a de-identified subject ID, COVID-19 status, age in years and sex. The material from the prospective study consisted of cDNA or gDNA derived from T cells, B-cell-depleted T cells, or PBMCs. Deeply sampled blood TCRbeta repertoires from subjects exposed to, actively infected with, or recovered from COVID-19 were included in the dataset. Where available, HLA class I and class II types were taken from metadata supplied by the sample provider and were not determined by assay-based typing. The repertoires were made available in a free public database intended to serve as a resource for research on the immune response to SARS-CoV-2. The samples were drawn from two sources: the first 160 participants of the ongoing ImmuneRACE study, and 1,000 to 1,500 subjects contributed by 6 global collaborators.

The research as a whole found: The quantity of clinical and demographic metadata differed by source and by participant and was supplied without curation.

The immunoSEQ Assay, a bias-controlled multiplex PCR, was used to amplify TCRbeta CDR3 regions from genomic DNA. The authors processed their data as follows. Within the assay, amplification of reference gene primers was used to estimate how many nucleated cells each sample contained. To quantify the absolute abundance of each unique TCRbeta CDR3 rearrangement, sequence reads were collapsed and filtered. For each sample, productive Simpson clonality was calculated as the square root of Simpson's diversity index over productive rearrangements. TCRdb took over this immuneACCESS table, retaining in-frame rearrangements with V and J assigned. Such tables are incomplete; in checked studies, under half of the missing clones stem from an unresolved V gene, and the remainder is unexplained. The V and J calls and the clone size are those of that table, but D and trimming were determined from the DNA. Counted in this sample were more than 300,000 clones; roughly 86% of them appeared once. Approximately 7.3% of the sample rests with the top ten.

Ends trimmed: V by 6 bases, J by 2 bases; bases unmatched to a gene: 9. Based on the germline V gene, the CDR1 and CDR2 sequences are MNHEY and SVGAGI. Counted from cysteine to phenylalanine, this CDR3 has 15 amino acids. The kept DNA is CDR3 alone, 45 bases in frame from the first base. In Seattle, one collaborating source enrolled patients while the infection was active and tracked those patients longitudinally over the course of disease. Collaborating institutions collected whole blood in K2EDTA tubes following their own protocols. For TCRbeta analysis, collaborator samples were shipped as frozen whole blood, as isolated PBMCs, or as DNA extracted from either sample type. Concerning this clone itself: It has no known antigen specificity. There are no base qualities to consult, and no much larger clone falls within one base.

This TCR was sampled from a woman aged 70 to 79 with COVID-19, enrolled during active disease. This chain joins TRBV6-5 to TRBJ1-2; 7 bases in between match TRBD1. The sequencing input was peripheral blood. The CDR3 loop reads CASSAIWDSNYGYTF. The bases read TGTGCCAGCAGCGCTATTTGGGACAGCAACTATGGCTACACCTTC.